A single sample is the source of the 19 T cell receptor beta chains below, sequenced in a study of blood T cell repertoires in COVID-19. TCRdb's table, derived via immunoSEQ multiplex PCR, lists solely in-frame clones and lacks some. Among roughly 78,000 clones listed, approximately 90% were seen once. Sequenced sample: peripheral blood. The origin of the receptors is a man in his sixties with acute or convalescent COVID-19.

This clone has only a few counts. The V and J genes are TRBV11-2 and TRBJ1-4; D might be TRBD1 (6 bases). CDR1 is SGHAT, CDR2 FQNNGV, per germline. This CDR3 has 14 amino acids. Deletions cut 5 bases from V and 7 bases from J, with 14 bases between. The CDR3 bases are TGTGCCAGCAGCCCGAGCGGGACATTTGAAAAACTGTTTTTT. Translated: CASSPSGTFEKLFF.

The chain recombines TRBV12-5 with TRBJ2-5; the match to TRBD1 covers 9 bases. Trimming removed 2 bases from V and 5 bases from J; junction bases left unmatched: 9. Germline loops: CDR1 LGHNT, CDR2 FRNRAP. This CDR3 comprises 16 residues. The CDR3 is CASGLRPGQGGETQYF. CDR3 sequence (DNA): TGTGCTAGTGGTTTGCGACCGGGACAGGGAGGTGAGACCCAGTACTTC.

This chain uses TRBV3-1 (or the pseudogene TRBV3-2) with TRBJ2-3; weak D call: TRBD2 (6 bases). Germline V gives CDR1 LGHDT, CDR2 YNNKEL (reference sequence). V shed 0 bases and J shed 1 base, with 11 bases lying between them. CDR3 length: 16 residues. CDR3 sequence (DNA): TGTGCCAGCAGCCAAGATGGGGGGACTGGCACAGATACGCAGTATTTT. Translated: CASSQDGGTGTDTQYF.

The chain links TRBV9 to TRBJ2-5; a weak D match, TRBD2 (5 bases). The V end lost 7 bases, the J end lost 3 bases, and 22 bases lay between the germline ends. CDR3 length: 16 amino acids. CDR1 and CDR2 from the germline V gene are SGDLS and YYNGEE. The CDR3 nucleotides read TGTGCCAGCTCGTCGAGGGCAACCGTTGGGGAAGAGACCCAGTACTTC. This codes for CASSSRATVGEETQYF.

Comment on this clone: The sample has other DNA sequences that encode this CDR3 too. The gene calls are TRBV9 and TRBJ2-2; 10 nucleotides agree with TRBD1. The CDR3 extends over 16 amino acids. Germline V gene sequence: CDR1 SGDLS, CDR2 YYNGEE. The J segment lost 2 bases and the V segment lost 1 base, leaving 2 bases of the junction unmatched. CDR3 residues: CASSVRQGANTGELFF. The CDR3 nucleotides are TGTGCCAGCAGCGTACGACAGGGGGCAAACACCGGGGAGCTGTTTTTT.

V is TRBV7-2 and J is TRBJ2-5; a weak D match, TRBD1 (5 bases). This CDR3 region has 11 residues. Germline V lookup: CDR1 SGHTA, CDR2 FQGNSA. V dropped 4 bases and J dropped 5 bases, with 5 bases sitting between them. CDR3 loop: CASSSGETQYF. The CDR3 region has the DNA TGTGCCAGCAGCTCAGGGGAGACCCAGTACTTC.

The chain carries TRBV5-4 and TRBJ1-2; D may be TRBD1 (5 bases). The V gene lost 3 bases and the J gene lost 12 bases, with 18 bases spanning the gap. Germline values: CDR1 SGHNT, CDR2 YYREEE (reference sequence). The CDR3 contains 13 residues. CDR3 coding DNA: TGTGCCAGCAGCTCTGTACCACAGGACCCGAACACCTTC. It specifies CASSSVPQDPNTF.

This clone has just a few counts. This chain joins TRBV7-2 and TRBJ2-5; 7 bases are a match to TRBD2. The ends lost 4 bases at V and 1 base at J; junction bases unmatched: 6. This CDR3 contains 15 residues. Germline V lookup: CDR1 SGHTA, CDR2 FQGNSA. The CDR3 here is CASSSTGTTQETQYF. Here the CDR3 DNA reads TGTGCCAGCAGCTCCACGGGGACTACCCAAGAGACCCAGTACTTC.

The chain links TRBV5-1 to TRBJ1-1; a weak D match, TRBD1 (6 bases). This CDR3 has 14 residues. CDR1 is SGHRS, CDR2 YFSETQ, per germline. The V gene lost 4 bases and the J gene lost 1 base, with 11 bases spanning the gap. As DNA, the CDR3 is TGCGCCAGCAGCCAATGGGGACAGAACACTGAAGCTTTCTTT. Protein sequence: CASSQWGQNTEAFF. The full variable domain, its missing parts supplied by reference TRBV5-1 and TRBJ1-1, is KAGVTQTPRYLIKTRGQQVTLSCSPISGHRSVSWYQQTPGQGLQFLFEYFSETQRNKGNFPGRFSGRQFSNSRSEMNVSTLELGDSALYLCASSQWGQNTEAFFGQGTRLTVV.

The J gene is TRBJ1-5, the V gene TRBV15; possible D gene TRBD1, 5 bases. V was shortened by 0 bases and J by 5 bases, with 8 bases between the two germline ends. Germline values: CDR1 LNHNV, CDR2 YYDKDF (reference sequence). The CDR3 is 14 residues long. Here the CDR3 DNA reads TGTGCCACCAGCAGAGATCAGGGTGATCAGCCCCAGCATTTT. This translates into CATSRDQGDQPQHF.

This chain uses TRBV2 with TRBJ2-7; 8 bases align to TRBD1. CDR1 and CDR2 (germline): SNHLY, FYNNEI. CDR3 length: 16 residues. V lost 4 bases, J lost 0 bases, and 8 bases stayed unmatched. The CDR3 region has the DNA TGTGCCAGCAGTGGTTTAGGACAGGGAGGCTCCTACGAGCAGTACTTC. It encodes CASSGLGQGGSYEQYF.

CDR3 sequence reads: CASSLGSLSRGRSYEQYF. In DNA, the CDR3 is TGCGCCAGCAGCTTGGGATCCCTTTCGCGGGGCCGCTCCTACGAGCAGTACTTC. The rearrangement joins TRBV5-1 to TRBJ2-7; tentative D call: TRBD2 (6 bases). The length of the CDR3 is 18 residues. CDR1 SGHRS and CDR2 YFSETQ come from the germline V gene. With 0 bases removed from V and 0 bases from J, the gap between germline ends came to 19 bases.

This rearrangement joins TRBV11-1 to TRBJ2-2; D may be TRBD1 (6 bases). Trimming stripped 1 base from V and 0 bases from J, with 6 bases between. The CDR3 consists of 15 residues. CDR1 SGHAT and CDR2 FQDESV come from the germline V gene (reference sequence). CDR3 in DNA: TGTGCCAGCAGCTTAGGGACAGCGAACACCGGGGAGCTGTTTTTT. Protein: CASSLGTANTGELFF. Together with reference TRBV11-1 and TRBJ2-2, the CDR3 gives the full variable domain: EAEVAQSPRYKITEKSQAVAFWCDPISGHATLYWYRQILGQGPELLVQFQDESVVDDSQLPKDRFSAERLKGVDSTLKIQPAELGDSAMYLCASSLGTANTGELFFGEGSRLTVL.

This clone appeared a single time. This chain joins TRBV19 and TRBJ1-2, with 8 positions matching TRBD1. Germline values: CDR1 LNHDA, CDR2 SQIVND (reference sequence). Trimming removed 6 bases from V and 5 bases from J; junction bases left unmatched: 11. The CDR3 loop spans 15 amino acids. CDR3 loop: CASSPDREELYGYTF. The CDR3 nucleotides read TGTGCCAGTAGCCCGGACAGGGAGGAACTTTATGGCTACACCTTC.

The CDR3 spells CASSLQGFRNNSPLHF. The CDR3 DNA sequence: TGCGCCAGCAGCTTGCAGGGGTTTCGAAATAATTCACCCCTCCACTTT. V and J are TRBV5-1 and TRBJ1-6; perhaps TRBD1 as D (6 bases). Germline V lookup: CDR1 SGHRS, CDR2 YFSETQ. The CDR3 is 16 amino acids. Trimming left V 1 base short and J 5 bases short, with 13 bases between.

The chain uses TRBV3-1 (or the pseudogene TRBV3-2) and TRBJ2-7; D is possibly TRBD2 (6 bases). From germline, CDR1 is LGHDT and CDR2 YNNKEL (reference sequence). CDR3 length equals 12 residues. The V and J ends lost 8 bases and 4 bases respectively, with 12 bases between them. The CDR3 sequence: CASSSGGYEQYF. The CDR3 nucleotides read TGTGCCAGCTCATCCGGGGGTTACGAGCAGTACTTC.

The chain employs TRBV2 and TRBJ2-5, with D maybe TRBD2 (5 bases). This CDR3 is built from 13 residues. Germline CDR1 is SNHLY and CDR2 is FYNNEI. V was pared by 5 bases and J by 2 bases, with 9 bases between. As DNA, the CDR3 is TGTGCCAGCAGTCGAACTAGACAAGAGACCCAGTACTTC. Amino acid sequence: CASSRTRQETQYF.

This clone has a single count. CDR3 DNA: TGTGCCAGCAGTGGGTCAGGGGGCTATCAGCCCCAGCATTTT. Its translation is CASSGSGGYQPQHF. The chain joins TRBV2 to TRBJ1-5; TRBD1 aligns across 8 bases. The ends lost 4 bases at V and 5 bases at J; junction bases unmatched: 4. The germline gives CDR1 SNHLY, CDR2 FYNNEI. The CDR3 sequence is 14 residues long. Variable domain in full (rest from reference TRBV2 and TRBJ1-5): EPEVTQTPSHQVTQMGQEVILRCVPISNHLYFYWYRQILGQKVEFLVSFYNNEISEKSEIFDDQFSVERPDGSNFTLKIRSTKLEDSAMYFCASSGSGGYQPQHFGDGTRLSIL.

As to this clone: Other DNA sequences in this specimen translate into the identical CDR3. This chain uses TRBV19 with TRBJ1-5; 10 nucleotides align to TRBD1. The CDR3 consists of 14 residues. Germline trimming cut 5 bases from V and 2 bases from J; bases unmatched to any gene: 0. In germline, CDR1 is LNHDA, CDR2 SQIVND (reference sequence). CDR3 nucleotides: TGTGCCAGTAGTGGGACAGGGGGCAATCAGCCCCAGCATTTT. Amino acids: CASSGTGGNQPQHF.